This T cell receptor (beta chain) derives from a study of blood T cell repertoires in COVID-19. At the level of the study: Sites in the United States, Italy and Spain provided acute and convalescent COVID-19 samples. The analysed material was cDNA or gDNA that came from T cells, B-cell-depleted T cells, or PBMCs.

The CDR3 has 15 residues. Germline V gives CDR1 ENHRY, CDR2 SYGVKD. V trimming: 7 bases; J trimming: 2 bases; junction bases outside the gene matches: 8. Under the authors' procedure: Estimation of nucleated cell counts was performed using reference gene primer amplification. Libraries were prepared by immunoSEQ multiplex PCR; TCRdb keeps only in-frame clonotypes and omits some of them. Clonal size and the V and J genes are those of that table, whereas D and trimming came from the DNA. The data contain more than 95,000 clones, roughly 90% of them seen just once; the ten biggest clones take up 1.2%. The sample consisted of peripheral blood. The sequence derives from a woman older than 75 with acute or convalescent COVID-19. The genes are TRBV10-3 and TRBJ1-1; 9 nucleotides line up with TRBD1. CDR3 DNA: TGTGCCATCAACCCCGCGGGACAGGGTAACACTGAAGCTTTCTTT. It encodes CAINPAGQGNTEAFF.